The 18 T cell receptor beta chains listed next were all sequenced from one sample in a study of response to subunit inactivated influenza vaccine. TCRdb used MiXCR to reprocess the RT-PCR reads, holding one entry per CDR3 protein. The sample shows hundreds of thousands of distinct CDR3 sequences, about 15% of them seen only once. The starting material was PBMCs from blood, obtained about 14 days before vaccination. The receptors shown here come from a man aged 50 to 60 who received an inactivated influenza vaccine.

This clonotype was picked up many times. V and J are TRBV29-1 and TRBJ2-4; 7 positions match TRBD1. Germline CDR1 is SQVTM and CDR2 is ANQGSEA. J gave up 3 bases and V 5 bases, and 7 bases lay outside the gene matches. This CDR3 region has 14 residues. CDR3 sequence reads: CSVLGGQYKNIQYF. The CDR3 region has the DNA TGCAGCGTTCTAGGGGGACAGTACAAAAACATTCAGTACTTC.

Here the CDR3 reads CASSQVRIGDRGYEQYF. The CDR3 DNA sequence: TGCGCCAGCAGCCAAGTAAGGATCGGGGACAGGGGCTACGAGCAGTACTTC. The V gene is TRBV4-1, the J gene TRBJ2-7; 10 nucleotides align to TRBD1. V was pared by 1 base and J by 3 bases, with 9 bases of the junction left unmatched. CDR3 length equals 17 residues. Germline-derived CDR1 and CDR2 are MGHRA and YSYEKL.

This clonotype has a handful of counts. CDR3 residues: CSAEGDSKGYTF. The CDR3 nucleotides read TGCAGCGCCGAGGGCGATTCGAAAGGCTACACCTTC. The chain combines TRBV29-1 with TRBJ1-2; no clear D. This CDR3 region has 12 residues. Trimming stripped 7 bases from V and 8 bases from J, with 17 bases between. Germline values: CDR1 SQVTM, CDR2 ANQGSEA.

This clonotype was recorded only once. Since a much larger clone is just one base distant, this may be a read error. The rearrangement joins TRBV6-5 to TRBJ2-7; 9 nucleotides agree with TRBD1. With V trimmed by 2 bases and J by 5 bases, 1 base remained unmatched. Germline CDR1 and CDR2: MNHEY and SVGAGI. The CDR3 runs 13 residues. CDR3 nucleotides: TGTGCCAGCAGTTACGGGACAGGGAACGAGCAGTACTTC. Its protein product is CASSYGTGNEQYF.

This clonotype showed up many times. This chain connects TRBV5-1 to TRBJ2-2, with 7 bases identical to TRBD2. The CDR3 contains 16 residues. V gave up 4 bases and J gave up 6 bases; unmatched junction bases: 12. Per germline, CDR1 SGHRS and CDR2 YFSETQ. Written as DNA, the CDR3 is TGCGCCAGCAGCCTCTTTAGCGGGCGTGGTTCCGGGGAGCTGTTTTTT. Encoded protein: CASSLFSGRGSGELFF.

The table lists this clonotype with a few counts. This chain links TRBV5-1 with TRBJ1-3; TRBD1 might be the D (6 bases). The CDR3 runs 16 residues. Germline V gene sequence: CDR1 SGHRS, CDR2 YFSETQ. V was trimmed by 4 bases and J by 0 bases, leaving 14 bases between them. The CDR3, as DNA: TGCGCCAGCAGCCCCAGGGGCGAACTCTCTGGAAACACCATATATTTT. Translated: CASSPRGELSGNTIYF. Full variable domain (outside the CDR3, taken from reference TRBV5-1 and TRBJ1-3): KAGVTQTPRYLIKTRGQQVTLSCSPISGHRSVSWYQQTPGQGLQFLFEYFSETQRNKGNFPGRFSGRQFSNSRSEMNVSTLELGDSALYLCASSPRGELSGNTIYFGEGSWLTVV.

This clonotype was detected only a few times. The V gene is TRBV10-3, the J gene TRBJ1-2; TRBD1 matches at 8 bases. J gave up 5 bases and V 2 bases, and 7 bases lay outside the gene matches. CDR3 length: 15 residues. Germline V gene lookup returns CDR1 ENHRY and CDR2 SYGVKD. In DNA form, the CDR3 reads TGTGCCATCAGTGAGGGACAGGGTGTCGGGTATGGCTACACCTTC. Its translation: CAISEGQGVGYGYTF.

The chain employs TRBV28 and TRBJ1-1; the D is unclear. This CDR3 spans 12 amino acids. Germline assignment: CDR1 MDHEN and CDR2 SYDVKM. Deletions cut 10 bases from V and 3 bases from J, with 12 bases between. The CDR3 loop reads CANRWEDTEAFF. For the CDR3, the DNA is TGTGCCAACAGATGGGAGGACACTGAAGCTTTCTTT. The whole variable domain, filled in from reference TRBV28 and TRBJ1-1, reads DVKVTQSSRYLVKRTGEKVFLECVQDMDHENMFWYRQDPGLGLRLIYFSYDVKMKEKGDIPEGYSVSREKKERFSLILESASTNQTSMYLCANRWEDTEAFFGQGTRLTVV.

The CDR3 DNA is TGTGCCAGCTCGACCCTACAGGGTTCAGAGACCCAGTACTTC. As protein: CASSTLQGSETQYF. The chain has TRBV18 and TRBJ2-5; possible D gene TRBD1, 6 bases. The length of the CDR3 is 14 residues. Germline CDR1 reads KGHSH; CDR2 reads LQKENI. V lost 6 bases and J lost 4, with 15 bases in between.

This rearrangement joins TRBV28 to TRBJ1-5; D uncertain. CDR3 length: 14 residues. Trimming removed 1 base at V and 4 bases at J, with 8 bases between. Germline CDR1 reads MDHEN; CDR2 reads SYDVKM. The CDR3 DNA reads as TGTGCCAGCAGTTTATCAGTAAGAAATCAGCCCCAGCATTTT. Its translation: CASSLSVRNQPQHF.

The rearrangement joins TRBV7-8 to TRBJ2-3; the D gene is possibly TRBD2 (5 bases). The V end was cut by 1 base, the J end by 6 bases, with 11 bases between. This CDR3 contains 14 residues. Looked up from germline, CDR1 is SGHVS and CDR2 is FQNEAQ. CDR3 bases: TGTGCCAGCAGCTTAGAAGTGTCGGGGGATACGCAGTATTTT. Translated: CASSLEVSGDTQYF.

The chain has TRBV19 and TRBJ2-7; 7 nucleotides line up with TRBD1. The J segment lost 2 bases and the V segment lost 3 bases, leaving 7 bases of the junction unmatched. The length of the CDR3 is 15 residues. Per the germline V gene, CDR1 is LNHDA and CDR2 is SQIVND (reference sequence). For the CDR3, the DNA is TGTGCCAGTAGTATTATGACAGGGTTGGCCTACGAGCAGTACTTC. Amino acids: CASSIMTGLAYEQYF.

In DNA form, the CDR3 reads TGTGCCAGCACCTGGACGGGACTAGCGGGGACAGATACGCAGTATTTT. This encodes CASTWTGLAGTDTQYF. V and J are TRBV28 and TRBJ2-3; 13 bases match TRBD2. The CDR3 totals 16 residues. Germline values: CDR1 MDHEN, CDR2 SYDVKM. V gave up 7 bases and J gave up 3 bases; unmatched junction bases: 7.

This sequence joins TRBV12-3 or TRBV12-4 and TRBJ2-7; 8 nucleotides align to TRBD1. The CDR3 runs 15 residues. Losses at the gene ends were 5 bases for V and 2 bases for J; bases not matched to a gene: 8. CDR3 in amino acids: CASSLWTGRPYEQYF. In DNA, the CDR3 is TGTGCCAGCAGTCTGTGGACAGGGCGACCCTACGAGCAGTACTTC.

The chain has TRBV28 and TRBJ2-3, with 8 bases matching TRBD2. CDR3 size: 15 residues. V lost 5 bases to trimming and J lost 4 bases; unmatched junction nucleotides: 8. Germline loops: CDR1 MDHEN, CDR2 SYDVKM. CDR3 in amino acids: CASSLPGGGADTQYF. DNA for the CDR3: TGTGCCAGCAGTCTCCCGGGAGGGGGGGCAGATACGCAGTATTTT.

The genes are TRBV5-6 and TRBJ2-1; 8 bases align to TRBD2. This CDR3 is 17 amino acids long. Germline V gene lookup returns CDR1 SGHDT and CDR2 YYEEEE. V shed 6 bases, J shed 12 bases, and the junction held 23 bases outside the gene matches. The CDR3 loop is CASIPPPGTSSVPGQFF. CDR3 nucleotide sequence: TGTGCCAGCATCCCACCCCCCGGGACTAGTTCGGTGCCCGGGCAGTTCTTC.

The gene calls are TRBV10-2 and TRBJ2-3, with 10 bases fitting TRBD1. The germline V gene has CDR1 WSHSY and CDR2 SAAADI. J lost 4 bases, V lost 8 bases, and 15 bases had no gene match. This CDR3 spans 17 amino acids. This CDR3 reads CASGVTGGLKFSDTQYF. As DNA, the CDR3 is TGCGCCAGCGGGGTGACAGGGGGCTTAAAGTTCTCAGATACGCAGTATTTT.

The V gene is TRBV7-2, the J gene TRBJ1-2; D remains unclear. V was pared by 2 bases and J by 2 bases, with 6 bases between. The CDR3 loop spans 13 amino acids. Germline CDR1 is SGHTA and CDR2 is FQGNSA. CDR3 in amino acids: CASSLRRNYGYTF. The CDR3 DNA reads as TGTGCCAGCAGCTTAAGACGGAACTATGGCTACACCTTC.